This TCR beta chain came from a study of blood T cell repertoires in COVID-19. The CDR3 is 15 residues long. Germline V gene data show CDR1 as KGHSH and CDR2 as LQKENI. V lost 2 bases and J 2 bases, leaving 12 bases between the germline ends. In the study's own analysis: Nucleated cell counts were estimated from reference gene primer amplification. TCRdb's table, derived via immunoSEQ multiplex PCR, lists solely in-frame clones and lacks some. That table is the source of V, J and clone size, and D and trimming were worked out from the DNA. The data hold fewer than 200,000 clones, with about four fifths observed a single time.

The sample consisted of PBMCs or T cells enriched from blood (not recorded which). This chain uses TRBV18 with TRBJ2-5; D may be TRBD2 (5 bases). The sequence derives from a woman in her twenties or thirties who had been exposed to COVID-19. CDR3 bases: TGTGCCAGCTCACCAATCGCGGGCCTTCAAGAGACCCAGTACTTC. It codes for CASSPIAGLQETQYF.